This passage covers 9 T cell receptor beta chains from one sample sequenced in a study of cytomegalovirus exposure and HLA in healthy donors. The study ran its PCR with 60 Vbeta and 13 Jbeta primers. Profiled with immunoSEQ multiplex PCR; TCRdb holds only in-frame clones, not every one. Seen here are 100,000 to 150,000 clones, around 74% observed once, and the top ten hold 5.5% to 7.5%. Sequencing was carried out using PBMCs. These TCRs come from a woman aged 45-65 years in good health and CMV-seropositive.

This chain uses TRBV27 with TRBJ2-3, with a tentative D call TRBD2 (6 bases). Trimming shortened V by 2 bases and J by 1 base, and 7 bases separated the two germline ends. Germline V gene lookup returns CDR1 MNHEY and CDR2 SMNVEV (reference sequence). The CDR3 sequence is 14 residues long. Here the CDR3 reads CASSLTGGTDTQYF. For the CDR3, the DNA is TGTGCCAGCAGTTTAACGGGGGGCACAGATACGCAGTATTTT.

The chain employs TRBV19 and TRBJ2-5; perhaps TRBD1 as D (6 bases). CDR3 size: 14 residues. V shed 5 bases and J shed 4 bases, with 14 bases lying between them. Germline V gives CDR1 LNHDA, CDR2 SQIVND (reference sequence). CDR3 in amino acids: CASSETGRAETQYF. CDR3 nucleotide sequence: TGTGCCAGTAGTGAGACAGGAAGGGCAGAGACCCAGTACTTC.

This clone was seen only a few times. CDR3 sequence (DNA): TGCGCCAGCAGCCAGGGGGGACAGGTCCCTGAAGCTTTCTTT. Protein: CASSQGGQVPEAFF. The chain joins TRBV4-1 to TRBJ1-1, with TRBD1 matching over 8 bases. Germline CDR1 MGHRA, CDR2 YSYEKL. This CDR3 has 14 residues. The trim removed 3 bases at V and 6 bases at J, leaving 6 bases unmatched.

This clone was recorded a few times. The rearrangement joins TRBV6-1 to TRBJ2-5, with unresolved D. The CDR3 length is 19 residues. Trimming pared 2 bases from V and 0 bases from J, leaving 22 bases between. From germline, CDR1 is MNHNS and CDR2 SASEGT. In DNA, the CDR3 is TGTGCCAGCAGTGAATTTCAACGCCCCCCTGGCACATACCAAGAGACCCAGTACTTC. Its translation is CASSEFQRPPGTYQETQYF.

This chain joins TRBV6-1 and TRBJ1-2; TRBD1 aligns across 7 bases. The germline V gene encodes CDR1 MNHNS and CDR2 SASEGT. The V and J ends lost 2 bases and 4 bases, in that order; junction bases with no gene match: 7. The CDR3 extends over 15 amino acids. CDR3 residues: CASSERAGGPYGYTF. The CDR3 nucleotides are TGTGCCAGCAGTGAAAGGGCAGGGGGACCCTATGGCTACACCTTC.

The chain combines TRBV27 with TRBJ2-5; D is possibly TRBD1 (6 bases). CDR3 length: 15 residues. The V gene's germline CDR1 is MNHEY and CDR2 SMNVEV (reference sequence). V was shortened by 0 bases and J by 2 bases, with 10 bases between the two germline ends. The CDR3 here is CASSLSWQGQETQYF. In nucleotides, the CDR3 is TGTGCCAGCAGTTTATCGTGGCAGGGGCAAGAGACCCAGTACTTC.

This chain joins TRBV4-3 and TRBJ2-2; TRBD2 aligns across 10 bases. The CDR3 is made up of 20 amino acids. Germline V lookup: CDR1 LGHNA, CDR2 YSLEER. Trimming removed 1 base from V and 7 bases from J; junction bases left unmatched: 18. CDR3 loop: CASSQVILIPALAGDGELFF. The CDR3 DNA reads TGCGCCAGCAGCCAAGTGATTCTTATTCCGGCCCTAGCGGGGGACGGGGAGCTGTTTTTT.

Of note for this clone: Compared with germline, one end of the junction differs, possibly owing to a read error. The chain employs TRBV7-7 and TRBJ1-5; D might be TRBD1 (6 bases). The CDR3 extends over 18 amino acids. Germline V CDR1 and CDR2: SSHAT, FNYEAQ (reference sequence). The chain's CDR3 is CASSLEPRGRGSNQPQHF. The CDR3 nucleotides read TGTGCTAGCAGCTTGGAGCCCCGAGGCAGGGGTAGCAATCAGCCCCAGCATTTT.

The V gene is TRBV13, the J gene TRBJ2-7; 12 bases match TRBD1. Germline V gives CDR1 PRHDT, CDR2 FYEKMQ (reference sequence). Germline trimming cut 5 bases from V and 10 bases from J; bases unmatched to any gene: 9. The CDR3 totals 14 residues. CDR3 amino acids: CASSRGGQGALQYF. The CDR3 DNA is TGTGCCAGCAGCCGGGGGGGACAGGGGGCCCTCCAGTACTTC.